The next 15 T cell receptor beta chains were all read from a single sample in a study of T cell changes during pregnancy in multiple sclerosis. Libraries were prepared by immunoSEQ multiplex PCR; TCRdb keeps only in-frame clonotypes and omits some of them. The data show 41,000 or so clones, with around nine tenths seen just once and over 6.5% held by the top ten. The specimen was CD8+ T cells from peripheral blood mononuclear cells, collected in the third trimester of pregnancy. The receptors shown here come from a female donor with multiple sclerosis, enrolled in a pregnancy study.

Only one count was recorded for this clone. This sequence joins TRBV27 and TRBJ2-1, with 7 bases that match TRBD2. J lost 10 bases, V lost 3 bases, and 15 bases had no gene match. The CDR3 runs to 16 residues. Looked up from germline, CDR1 is MNHEY and CDR2 is SMNVEV (reference sequence). CDR3 sequence (DNA): TGTGCCAGCAGTTTGAACCCGGGGGGACTTTTGATGGAGCAGTTCTTC. This gives the protein CASSLNPGGLLMEQFF.

This sequence joins TRBV6-4 and TRBJ2-3; 8 bases are a match to TRBD1. The CDR3 runs 15 residues. CDR1 and CDR2 from the germline V gene are MRHNA and SNTAGT. V lost 6 bases, J lost 4 bases, and 9 bases stayed unmatched. The CDR3 sequence is CASSLGQGGADTQYF. DNA for the CDR3: TGTGCCAGCAGCCTTGGACAGGGAGGAGCAGATACGCAGTATTTT.

The chain is built from TRBV28 and TRBJ1-4; D perhaps matches TRBD1 (6 bases). The ends were cut back, 4 bases at V and 4 bases at J, with 13 bases in the middle. This CDR3 spans 15 amino acids. Germline V gene data show CDR1 as MDHEN and CDR2 as SYDVKM. As DNA, the CDR3 is TGTGCCAGCAGTTCCCCCGACAGGATTAATGAAAAACTGTTTTTT. Protein sequence: CASSSPDRINEKLFF. Full variable domain (rest looked up from reference TRBV28 and TRBJ1-4): DVKVTQSSRYLVKRTGEKVFLECVQDMDHENMFWYRQDPGLGLRLIYFSYDVKMKEKGDIPEGYSVSREKKERFSLILESASTNQTSMYLCASSSPDRINEKLFFGSGTQLSVL.

The chain joins TRBV5-1 to TRBJ2-7, with 7 positions matching TRBD1. The V gene end was trimmed by 2 bases and the J gene end by 3 bases; junction bases not matched to a gene: 2. The CDR3 runs 13 residues. Germline lookup yields CDR1 SGHRS and CDR2 YFSETQ. CDR3 nucleotide sequence: TGCGCCAGCAGCTTAGGACAGGACTACGAGCAGTACTTC. Translated, it gives CASSLGQDYEQYF.

The rearrangement joins TRBV6-4 to TRBJ2-7, with D maybe TRBD1 (5 bases). The CDR3 runs 14 residues. V lost 5 bases to trimming and J lost 5 bases, with 16 bases between them. Germline assignment: CDR1 MRHNA and CDR2 SNTAGT. The CDR3 loop is CASSYLGDPDEQYF. Written as DNA, the CDR3 is TGTGCCAGCAGTTACCTAGGGGATCCGGACGAGCAGTACTTC.

With respect to this clone: The junction departs from germline at one end; a sequencing error may be responsible. Other nucleotide sequences from this sample produce the same CDR3. This chain uses TRBV19 with TRBJ1-2; the match to TRBD1 covers 11 bases. CDR3 length: 17 residues. Germline CDR1 and CDR2: LNHDA and SQIVND (reference sequence). The CDR3 here is CASSIRTGGSANYGYTF. CDR3 nucleotides: TGCGCCAGTAGTATAAGGACAGGGGGCTCAGCTAACTATGGCTACACCTTC.

This chain connects TRBV6-1 to TRBJ1-1, with 8 nucleotides matching TRBD1. The CDR3 totals 14 residues. The junction had 9 bases not matched to a gene; V was cut back by 7 bases and J by 5 bases. Germline CDR1 and CDR2: MNHNS and SASEGT. CDR3 loop: CASNKDRGGTEAFF. The CDR3 DNA follows: TGTGCCAGCAATAAAGACAGGGGTGGGACTGAAGCTTTCTTT.

The genes are TRBV13 and TRBJ2-2; TRBD2 might be the D (5 bases). This CDR3 contains 15 residues. Trimming removed 0 bases from V and 5 bases from J, with 10 bases in between. The germline V gene encodes CDR1 PRHDT and CDR2 FYEKMQ (reference sequence). CDR3 region: CASSLGYSGTGELFF. As DNA, the CDR3 is TGTGCCAGCAGCTTAGGCTATTCGGGGACCGGGGAGCTGTTTTTT.

The chain has TRBV6-5 and TRBJ2-5; 9 bases are a match to TRBD2. CDR3 length: 15 residues. The V gene's germline CDR1 is MNHEY and CDR2 SVGAGI. V was pared by 4 bases and J by 3 bases, with 6 bases of the junction left unmatched. CDR3 bases: TGTGCCAGCAGTTTAGCGGGGGTAGTGGAAGAGACCCAGTACTTC. This translates into CASSLAGVVEETQYF.

The chain employs TRBV5-1 and TRBJ1-1; 8 nucleotides agree with TRBD1. Germline V gives CDR1 SGHRS, CDR2 YFSETQ. CDR3 length: 16 residues. Trimming took 4 bases from V and 4 from J; bases not matched to a gene: 12. CDR3 DNA sequence: TGCGCCAGCAGCGACGCGCAGGGGGCGCGGGGCACTGAAGCTTTCTTT. Translating it yields CASSDAQGARGTEAFF.

The chain couples TRBV9 to TRBJ2-1, with 9 bases fitting TRBD1. The V and J ends lost 3 bases and 1 base, in that order; junction bases with no gene match: 8. The CDR3 length is 17 residues. CDR1 and CDR2 (germline): SGDLS, YYNGEE. CDR3 residues: CASSDSPTGGSYNEQFF. The CDR3, as DNA: TGTGCCAGCAGCGATTCACCGACAGGGGGATCCTACAATGAGCAGTTCTTC. Variable domain in full (rest from reference TRBV9 and TRBJ2-1): DSGVTQTPKHLITATGQRVTLRCSPRSGDLSVYWYQQSLDQGLQFLIQYYNGEERAKGNILERFSAQQFPDLHSELNLSSLELGDSALYFCASSDSPTGGSYNEQFFGPGTRLTVL.

The chain recombines TRBV27 with TRBJ1-2; D perhaps matches TRBD1 (5 bases). Germline V gene lookup returns CDR1 MNHEY and CDR2 SMNVEV (reference sequence). The CDR3 runs 15 residues. With 8 bases removed from V and 0 bases from J, the gap between germline ends came to 16 bases. In DNA, the CDR3 is TGTGCCAGCGGTCCATTGGGGCTCGCTAACTATGGCTACACCTTC. Its translation is CASGPLGLANYGYTF.

The gene calls are TRBV7-3 and TRBJ2-1; no clear D gene. The V end was cut by 3 bases, the J end by 6 bases, with 9 bases between. The CDR3 is 13 amino acids. CDR1 SGHTA and CDR2 FQGTGA come from the germline V gene. The DNA of the CDR3 is TGTGCCAGCAGCTTCGGCAGGCTCAATGAGCAGTTCTTC. Encoded protein: CASSFGRLNEQFF.

The CDR3 sequence: CASSQWGGWYEQFF. The CDR3 nucleotides read TGTGCCAGCAGCCAATGGGGGGGGTGGTATGAGCAGTTCTTC. The chain recombines TRBV5-6 with TRBJ2-1; 7 bases map to TRBD2. V dropped 4 bases and J dropped 8; count of bases not matched to a gene: 9. The CDR3 extends over 14 amino acids. Germline assignment: CDR1 SGHDT and CDR2 YYEEEE.

The V and J genes are TRBV28 and TRBJ2-5, with 7 bases identical to TRBD1. The ends lost 5 bases at V and 1 base at J; junction bases unmatched: 4. Germline-derived CDR1 and CDR2 are MDHEN and SYDVKM. CDR3 length: 14 residues. The CDR3 reads CASSLTGSQETQYF. CDR3 DNA: TGTGCCAGCAGTCTGACAGGGTCCCAAGAGACCCAGTACTTC.